The present entry profiles one T cell receptor (beta chain) with its context. This entry belongs to a study of control samples from healthy donors and cancer patients. The table came from immunoSEQ multiplex PCR; TCRdb's copy has only in-frame clones and leaves some out. The sample lists roughly 88,000 clones; just over 90% were seen once. The V gene lost 0 bases and the J gene lost 1 base, with 3 bases spanning the gap. The CDR3 is made up of 13 amino acids. Germline loops: CDR1 SSHAT, CDR2 FNYEAQ (reference sequence). The clonotype originates from a woman aged 25-40 years in good health. The rearrangement links TRBV7-7 to TRBJ1-1; D not resolved. Sequenced sample: blood. CDR3 bases: TGTGCCAGCAGCTTAGCCACGAACACTGAAGCTTTCTTT. This encodes CASSLATNTEAFF.